This T cell receptor beta chain derives from a study of blood T cell repertoires in COVID-19. At the level of the study: There were acute and convalescent COVID-19 samples, and they came from the United States, Italy and Spain.

Source study methods: Estimated nucleated cell counts came from reference gene primer amplification. Sequencing was performed with immunoSEQ multiplex PCR; in TCRdb, only in-frame clones are kept and a portion is missing. The V and J calls and clone size were taken over from that table, and D and trimming were inferred from the DNA. Of approximately 210,000 clones in the sample, around 84% were seen once. V trimming: 5 bases; J trimming: 14 bases; junction bases outside the gene matches: 9. This CDR3 is built from 13 residues. Germline V CDR1 and CDR2: MNHEY, SVGEGT. Sequencing input: peripheral blood. The chain carries TRBV6-2 or TRBV6-3 and TRBJ1-4, with 9 bases identical to TRBD1. The source of this sequence is a young man with active or convalescent COVID-19. The CDR3 is CASSEGQGKRLFF. For the CDR3, the DNA is TGTGCCAGCAGTGAGGGACAGGGAAAGAGGCTGTTTTTT.